This T cell receptor (beta chain) was captured by sequencing in a study of metastatic and nonmetastatic thyroid tumors. CDR3 length: 19 amino acids. Per germline, CDR1 MNHEY and CDR2 SMNVEV (reference sequence). All patients were treatment-naive before thyroid surgery. With MiXCR, TCRdb reprocessed the PCR reads. The table records 15,000 to 20,000 clones, less than 20% of them present only once. This clone showed up just a few times. Germline is not matched at one junction end, which may reflect a read error. The sequence came from a female donor with papillary thyroid cancer or a benign thyroid nodule (not recorded which). Some clones in this sample may be carry-over from other donors' samples. The chain links TRBV27 to TRBJ2-7, with 9 nucleotides matching TRBD1. The sample consisted of blood. The CDR3 here is CASSIAKLGGTGSLYEQYF. The CDR3 DNA reads TGTGCTAGCAGTATCGCGAAACTTGGAGGGACAGGGTCACTCTACGAGCAGTACTTC.